These T cell receptor beta chains were read from a single sample in a study of a mutant IDH1 vaccine in newly diagnosed glioma. The assay was immunoSEQ multiplex PCR, and TCRdb's table has in-frame clones only and misses some. This sample has about 67,000 clones; around four fifths occur once, and the top ten carry under 6%. The material was peripheral blood mononuclear cells (PBMCs), obtained from a glioma patient treated with radiotherapy, temozolomide or both. The receptors shown here come from a woman aged 18 to 35 with glioma. Some clones in this sample may be carry-over from other donors' samples. Each CDR3 is given without its conserved first and last residue. Not every row has a clone size; where given, it reads once, few, many or a size class.

clone_size: .; j_call: TRBJ2-3; v_call: TRBV6-6; cdr3_aa: ASSPGLIVDTQY
clone_size: .; j_call: TRBJ1-4; v_call: TRBV6-8; cdr3_aa: ASSSTEGLYATNEKLF
clone_size: .; j_call: TRBJ1-4; v_call: TRBV7-8; cdr3_aa: ASSRGKAGEKLF
clone_size: .; j_call: TRBJ2-7; v_call: TRBV10-3; cdr3_aa: AIRDIAGGVDEQY
clone_size: .; j_call: TRBJ1-1; v_call: TRBV7-9; cdr3_aa: ASSLADRGVGTEAF
clone_size: .; j_call: TRBJ2-5; v_call: TRBV5-1; cdr3_aa: ASSLAVAEETQY
clone_size: .; j_call: TRBJ2-5; v_call: TRBV5-1; cdr3_aa: ASSWSGGLQETQY
clone_size: once; j_call: TRBJ1-6; v_call: TRBV11-2; cdr3_aa: ASSLGRSYNSPLH
clone_size: .; j_call: TRBJ1-1; v_call: TRBV7-9; cdr3_aa: ASSLVRVLTEAF
clone_size: .; j_call: TRBJ1-1; v_call: TRBV21-1; cdr3_aa: ASSKEEGSVAF
clone_size: .; j_call: TRBJ2-1; v_call: TRBV5-6; cdr3_aa: ASSFGQGNEQF
clone_size: once; j_call: TRBJ2-2; v_call: TRBV6-6; cdr3_aa: ASSYINTGELF
clone_size: .; j_call: TRBJ1-4; v_call: TRBV5-3; cdr3_aa: ARSCRVGNEKLF
clone_size: .; j_call: TRBJ1-2; v_call: TRBV19; cdr3_aa: ASSIRGTVNYGYT
clone_size: once; j_call: TRBJ2-7; v_call: TRBV6-1; cdr3_aa: ASSPGQSSSYEQY
clone_size: once; j_call: TRBJ1-2; v_call: TRBV10-3; cdr3_aa: AMGQGDYSGYT